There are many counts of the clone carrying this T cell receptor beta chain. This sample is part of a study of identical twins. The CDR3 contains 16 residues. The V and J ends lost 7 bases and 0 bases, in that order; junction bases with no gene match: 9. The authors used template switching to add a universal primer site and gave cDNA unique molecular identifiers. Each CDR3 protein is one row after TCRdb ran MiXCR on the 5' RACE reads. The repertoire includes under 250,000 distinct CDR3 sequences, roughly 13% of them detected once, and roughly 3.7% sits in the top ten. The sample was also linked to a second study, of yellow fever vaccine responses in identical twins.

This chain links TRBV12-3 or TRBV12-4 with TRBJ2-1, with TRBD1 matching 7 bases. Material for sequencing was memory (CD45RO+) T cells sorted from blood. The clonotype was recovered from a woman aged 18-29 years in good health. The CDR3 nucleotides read TGTGCCAGCACCAGACGACAGGGCGGCTCCTACAATGAGCAGTTCTTC. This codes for CASTRRQGGSYNEQFF.